This paragraph reports one TCR beta chain. What antigen it recognizes has not been identified. Qualities for individual bases were not recorded, and no much larger clone is one base off. The germline V gene yields ENHRY for CDR1 and SYGVKD for CDR2. Counted from cysteine to phenylalanine, this CDR3 has 16 amino acids. Of all the DNA, just the CDR3 is kept, 48 bases in frame from base 1. The V end loses 6 bases and the J end loses 0 bases, and a stretch of 17 bases separates them. This sample is drawn from a study of CD8 T cells in ankylosing spondylitis (dated by TCRdb to 2015 to 2018). As for the study more broadly: T cell receptor beta repertoires were profiled in healthy donors and ankylosing spondylitis patients so that disease-linked TCR variants could be found. The full study cohort comprised around 25 ankylosing spondylitis patients and approximately 100 healthy donors. Peripheral blood was sampled, and synovial fluid was additionally collected from ankylosing spondylitis patients.

Study-level results and caveats: The disease-linked clones were reported as significantly enriched in matched synovial fluid samples from ankylosing spondylitis patients. Some motif variants were previously reported in synovial fluid and blood of reactive arthritis patients, suggesting common disease-initiation mechanisms. In peripheral blood, the disease-linked clones were found at relatively low frequencies and had a CD8+ phenotype. A TCR beta motif of eight highly homologous amino acid variants appeared characteristic of blood from ankylosing spondylitis patients.

The instrument was an Illumina HiSeq 2500. Quantitative 5'-RACE with molecular barcodes was the method used to prepare the TCR beta libraries. Per the authors' processing: To identify disease-linked TCR variants, a new computational method was used, one built on a probabilistic model of VDJ rearrangement. TCRdb passed the public sequencing reads through fastp at Q25 and MiXCR, retaining productive beta sequences. Identical CDR3 proteins give one entry, which carries the most common genes and DNA. These V and J calls are TCRdb output, not the study's own analysis. The sample has a few hundred thousand distinct CDR3 sequences on record, less than 25% of them singletons. The biggest ten clones account for about 3.5% of the sample.

Sequenced sample: blood, either unsorted or a sorted T cell fraction (not recorded which). Recombination linked TRBV10-3 to TRBJ2-5; the D region possibly corresponds to TRBD2 (6 bases align). This sequence originates from a female donor with ankylosing spondylitis or in good health (not recorded which). The bases read TGTGCCATCAGACCGAGTGGGGGGAATCACCAAGAGACCCAGTACTTC. This codes for CAIRPSGGNHQETQYF.